This T cell receptor beta chain was obtained from a study of T cell changes during pregnancy in multiple sclerosis. Some clones are missing from TCRdb's copy, which holds only in-frame ones; the method was immunoSEQ multiplex PCR. This sample has 70,000 to 95,000 clones, with roughly 91% found just once. V was pared by 3 bases and J by 6 bases, with 3 bases of the junction left unmatched. CDR3 length: 15 amino acids. Germline V lookup: CDR1 LGHNA, CDR2 YNFKEQ. The origin of this receptor is a female donor in good health, enrolled as a control in a pregnancy study. The chain links TRBV4-2 to TRBJ1-6; TRBD1 matches at 9 bases. The sequencing here drew on peripheral blood, taken after pregnancy. The CDR3 loop reads CASSQGQGPNSPLHF. In DNA, the CDR3 is TGTGCCAGCAGCCAGGGACAGGGCCCTAATTCACCCCTCCACTTT.